Listed here are 7 T cell receptor beta chains from one sample, sequenced in a study of cytomegalovirus exposure and HLA in healthy donors. Clones were sequenced by immunoSEQ multiplex PCR, and TCRdb holds only the in-frame ones, with some missing. The sample consists of about 160,000 clones, roughly 90% of them appearing once. Sequenced: PBMCs. The receptors stem from a young man in good health and CMV-seropositive.

This chain links TRBV5-5 with TRBJ1-4; D possibly corresponds to TRBD1 (6 bases). V dropped 4 bases and J dropped 8 bases, with 18 bases sitting between them. CDR3 length: 15 amino acids. Germline-derived CDR1 and CDR2 are SGHKS and YYEKEE (reference sequence). CDR3 sequence: CASSASGTKGEKLFF. The CDR3 DNA reads as TGTGCCAGCAGCGCATCCGGGACAAAGGGAGAAAAACTGTTTTTT.

This clone was counted a few times. V and J are TRBV19 and TRBJ2-2; the D gene is possibly TRBD2 (6 bases). The CDR3 runs to 14 residues. The germline CDR1 and CDR2 sequences are LNHDA and SQIVND (reference sequence). V was trimmed by 8 bases and J by 5 bases, leaving 15 bases between them. The CDR3 DNA reads TGTGCCAGTGGGATTTTAGCGGAAACCGGGGAGCTGTTTTTT. Encoded protein: CASGILAETGELFF.

The chain uses TRBV6-1 and TRBJ2-1; 9 bases fit TRBD2. The CDR3 extends over 13 amino acids. V lost 5 bases and J lost 9; bases outside the gene matches: 5. Per germline, CDR1 MNHNS and CDR2 SASEGT. Written as DNA, the CDR3 is TGTGCCAGCAGTATAGCGGGAGTCAGTGAGCAGTTCTTC. Translation: CASSIAGVSEQFF.

The chain couples TRBV30 to TRBJ1-2; D is unresolved. Trimming pared 2 bases from V and 4 bases from J, leaving 14 bases between. Germline loops: CDR1 GTSNPN, CDR2 SVGIG (reference sequence). The CDR3 extends over 14 amino acids. CDR3 amino acids: CAWSNGLFVYGYTF. CDR3 bases: TGTGCCTGGAGTAACGGACTATTTGTCTATGGCTACACCTTC.

V usage is TRBV6-1 and J usage is TRBJ2-7, with 8 bases aligning to TRBD1. There are 14 residues in the CDR3. The J segment lost 4 bases and the V segment lost 9 bases, leaving 11 bases of the junction unmatched. Germline V gene lookup returns CDR1 MNHNS and CDR2 SASEGT. The CDR3 coding sequence is TGTGCCAGTACCGACTCAGGGGGCGGGTACGAGCAGTACTTC. Translation gives CASTDSGGGYEQYF.

The rearrangement joins TRBV19 to TRBJ2-3, with 7 bases fitting TRBD2. CDR3 length: 15 amino acids. CDR1 and CDR2 (germline): LNHDA, SQIVND (reference sequence). The J segment lost 1 base and the V segment lost 3 bases, leaving 4 bases of the junction unmatched. In DNA, the CDR3 is TGTGCCAGTAGTATTGTTCTAGCGGGCACAGATACGCAGTATTTT. It codes for CASSIVLAGTDTQYF.

The CDR3 here is CASSVAGNTIYF. The CDR3 coding sequence is TGTGCCAGCAGTGTAGCTGGAAACACCATATATTTT. V gene TRBV2 combines with J gene TRBJ1-3; D gene uncertain. This CDR3 region has 12 residues. From germline, CDR1 is SNHLY and CDR2 FYNNEI. V lost 4 bases, J lost 2 bases, and 3 bases lay in between.